One and the same sample provided the 27 T cell receptor beta chains below, sequenced in a study of T cell responses to AZD1222 COVID-19 vaccine. The table came from immunoSEQ multiplex PCR; TCRdb's copy has only in-frame clones and leaves some out. This table has some 130,000 clones, over 90% appearing once. Specimen: peripheral blood, collected on day 0 of AZD1222 vaccination. These receptors were taken from an adult in good health.

J is TRBJ2-1 and V is TRBV11-2; TRBD1 agrees at 10 bases. This CDR3 contains 16 residues. Germline assignment: CDR1 SGHAT and CDR2 FQNNGV. The trim removed 4 bases at V and 6 bases at J, leaving 9 bases unmatched. CDR3: CASSSSRGQGVNEQFF. The CDR3 DNA sequence: TGTGCCAGCAGCTCTTCTCGAGGACAGGGGGTCAATGAGCAGTTCTTC.

The J gene is TRBJ1-4, the V gene TRBV10-3; TRBD1 agrees at 7 bases. CDR3 size: 13 residues. After removal of 6 bases from V and 7 bases from J, the junction contained 5 bases not matched to a gene. CDR1 is ENHRY, CDR2 SYGVKD, per germline. The CDR3 DNA follows: TGTGCCATCAGCCGGGACAGTAGTGAAAAACTGTTTTTT. Translating it yields CAISRDSSEKLFF.

The gene calls are TRBV5-1 and TRBJ2-7; 10 nucleotides agree with TRBD2. The V gene end was trimmed by 0 bases and the J gene end by 2 bases; junction bases not matched to a gene: 2. Germline-derived CDR1 and CDR2 are SGHRS and YFSETQ. The CDR3 has 15 residues. The CDR3: CASSLGTSGTYEQYF. The DNA of the CDR3 is TGCGCCAGCAGCTTGGGAACTAGCGGGACCTACGAGCAGTACTTC.

The chain employs TRBV2 and TRBJ2-1; 9 bases are a match to TRBD1. Trimming at V came to 6 bases and at J to 4 bases, leaving 10 bases not matched to a gene. The V gene's germline CDR1 is SNHLY and CDR2 FYNNEI. The CDR3 covers 16 residues. The chain's CDR3 is CASSATGGYGYNEQFF. For the CDR3, the DNA is TGTGCCAGCAGCGCAACAGGGGGCTATGGGTACAATGAGCAGTTCTTC.

The gene calls are TRBV4-1 and TRBJ2-2, with D perhaps matching TRBD2 (5 bases). The CDR3 loop spans 15 amino acids. CDR1 and CDR2 from the germline V gene are MGHRA and YSYEKL. V was pared by 5 bases and J by 3 bases, with 13 bases between. The CDR3 DNA is TGCGCCAGCAGCTATGGGGAGATTCACACCGGGGAGCTGTTTTTT. Its translation is CASSYGEIHTGELFF.

This chain uses TRBV5-1 with TRBJ2-2; 10 bases fit TRBD1. There are 17 residues in the CDR3. Germline V lookup: CDR1 SGHRS, CDR2 YFSETQ. Unmatched junction bases numbered 10, after V lost 0 bases and J lost 8 bases. The CDR3 DNA follows: TGCGCCAGCAGCTTGGAAGTGACAGGGGGCGGCGGAGGGGAGCTGTTTTTT. Translating gives CASSLEVTGGGGGELFF.

The chain recombines TRBV3-1 (or the pseudogene TRBV3-2) with TRBJ2-2; unclear D gene. This CDR3 spans 14 amino acids. In germline, CDR1 is LGHDT, CDR2 YNNKEL (reference sequence). V was cut by 5 bases and J by 1 base, with 8 bases left in between. CDR3 nucleotide sequence: TGTGCCAGCAGCGGAGACGGGAACACCGGGGAGCTGTTTTTT. Translating it yields CASSGDGNTGELFF.

The chain employs TRBV5-5 and TRBJ1-4; a possible D gene is TRBD1 (5 bases). CDR1 is SGHKS and CDR2 is YYEKEE in the germline V gene (reference sequence). V lost 0 bases to trimming and J lost 5 bases, with 8 bases between them. The CDR3 length is 14 residues. The CDR3 protein is CASSLEGRNEKLFF. As DNA, the CDR3 is TGTGCCAGCAGCTTGGAGGGGAGGAATGAAAAACTGTTTTTT.

To note about this clone: Other nucleotide sequences from this sample produce the same CDR3. This chain connects TRBV30 to TRBJ2-1, with 8 bases lining up with TRBD2. J gave up 5 bases and V 1 base, and 1 base lay outside the gene matches. The germline gives CDR1 GTSNPN, CDR2 SVGIG (reference sequence). The CDR3 sequence is 13 residues long. DNA of the CDR3: TGTGCCTGGAGTGGACTAGCGCACAATGAGCAGTTCTTC. Residues: CAWSGLAHNEQFF. Complete variable domain (other parts from reference TRBV30 and TRBJ2-1): SQTIHQWPATLVQPVGSPLSLECTVEGTSNPNLYWYRQAAGRGLQLLFYSVGIGQISSEVPQNLSASRPQDRQFILSSKKLLLSDSGFYLCAWSGLAHNEQFFGPGTRLTVL.

This sequence joins TRBV7-9 and TRBJ2-3, with D unresolved. Trimming left V 4 bases short and J 5 bases short, with 7 bases between. Germline V gene lookup returns CDR1 SEHNR and CDR2 FQNEAQ (reference sequence). This CDR3 is built from 12 residues. The CDR3 nucleotides read TGTGCCAGCAGCTCTACAAGAGATACGCAGTATTTT. Protein: CASSSTRDTQYF. Combining the CDR3 with reference TRBV7-9 and TRBJ2-3 gives the whole variable domain DTGVSQNPRHKITKRGQNVTFRCDPISEHNRLYWYRQTLGQGPEFLTYFQNEAQLEKSRLLSDRFSAERPKGSFSTLEIQRTEQGDSAMYLCASSSTRDTQYFGPGTRLTVL.

The V and J genes are TRBV2 and TRBJ1-5, with D maybe TRBD1 (5 bases). The CDR3 totals 13 residues. The V end was cut by 4 bases, the J end by 5 bases, with 9 bases between. The V gene's germline CDR1 is SNHLY and CDR2 FYNNEI. This chain's CDR3 is CASSGGTDQPQHF. In DNA form, the CDR3 reads TGTGCCAGCAGTGGAGGGACCGATCAGCCCCAGCATTTT.

CDR3 in amino acids: CASSPARGGYNEQFF. In DNA, the CDR3 is TGTGCCAGCAGTCCCGCTCGCGGGGGTTACAATGAGCAGTTCTTC. The rearrangement links TRBV28 to TRBJ2-1, with 7 bases identical to TRBD2. This CDR3 region has 15 residues. In germline, CDR1 is MDHEN, CDR2 SYDVKM. Trimming cost V 5 bases and J 4 bases; bases outside gene matches: 8.

The chain employs TRBV4-1 and TRBJ1-3; 8 bases are a match to TRBD1. The J segment lost 1 base and the V segment lost 1 base, leaving 9 bases of the junction unmatched. There are 18 residues in the CDR3. Germline CDR1 MGHRA, CDR2 YSYEKL. The CDR3 nucleotides are TGCGCCAGCAGCCAAGGGATGCTCGACAGGGGTTCTGGAAACACCATATATTTT. Translation gives CASSQGMLDRGSGNTIYF.

This clone was counted between two and nine times. The chain couples TRBV7-9 to TRBJ1-2, with D perhaps matching TRBD1 (6 bases). Per germline, CDR1 SEHNR and CDR2 FQNEAQ (reference sequence). V lost 5 bases to trimming and J lost 0 bases, with 19 bases between them. This CDR3 has 17 residues. This CDR3 reads CASSLPHPGDSNYGYTF. The CDR3 DNA sequence: TGTGCCAGCAGCCTTCCCCACCCAGGGGATTCTAACTATGGCTACACCTTC.

This CDR3 is CASSFGGQETQYF. CDR3 nucleotide sequence: TGTGCCAGCAGCTTTGGCGGCCAAGAGACCCAGTACTTC. The chain joins TRBV7-2 to TRBJ2-5; D ambiguous. The CDR3 is 13 amino acids. Trimming took 3 bases from V and 1 from J, leaving 6 bases between them. CDR1 is SGHTA and CDR2 is FQGNSA in the germline V gene.

The V and J genes are TRBV12-5 and TRBJ2-3; D not certain. This CDR3 contains 14 residues. V was shortened by 5 bases and J by 2 bases, with 11 bases between the two germline ends. From germline, CDR1 is LGHNT and CDR2 FRNRAP. CDR3 nucleotides: TGTGCTAGTGGTGCCACCGGAGTCACAGATACGCAGTATTTT. Encoded protein: CASGATGVTDTQYF.

V and J are TRBV6-6 and TRBJ2-3; D not certain. The CDR3 is made up of 15 amino acids. Germline CDR1 reads MNHNY; CDR2 reads SVGAGI (reference sequence). Trimming took off 2 bases at V and 1 base at J, with 10 bases between the two ends. As DNA, the CDR3 is TGTGCCAGCAGTTACGTGAGTAGGGGCACAGATACGCAGTATTTT. As protein: CASSYVSRGTDTQYF.

This chain uses TRBV18 with TRBJ2-3; either TRBD1 or TRBD2 may supply D (6 bases each). Trimming took 2 bases from V and 3 from J, leaving 12 bases between them. The CDR3 totals 15 residues. In germline, CDR1 is KGHSH, CDR2 LQKENI. This CDR3 is CASSPIGGQTDTQYF. The CDR3 DNA follows: TGTGCCAGCTCACCAATTGGGGGGCAAACAGATACGCAGTATTTT.

The rearrangement uses TRBV7-8 and TRBJ1-5; tentative D call: TRBD1 (5 bases). There are 15 residues in the CDR3. Germline assignment: CDR1 SGHVS and CDR2 FQNEAQ. V lost 3 bases, J lost 0 bases, and 9 bases lay in between. CDR3: CASSLTAYSNQPQHF. The CDR3 nucleotides are TGTGCCAGCAGCTTGACAGCTTATAGCAATCAGCCCCAGCATTTT. Looking up the rest from reference TRBV7-8 and TRBJ1-5 gives the full variable domain: GAGVSQSPRYKVAKRGQDVALRCDPISGHVSLFWYQQALGQGPEFLTYFQNEAQLDKSGLPSDRFFAERPEGSVSTLKIQRTQQEDSAVYLCASSLTAYSNQPQHFGDGTRLSIL.

V gene TRBV1 combines with J gene TRBJ2-1; the DNA was not compared with TRBD2, the D call given in the table. TRBV1 is termed a pseudogene. The CDR3 runs to 14 residues. The CDR3 coding sequence is TGCACCAGCAGCCATAGCGGGGTACACAATGAGCAGTTCTTC. Translation gives CTSSHSGVHNEQFF.

V and J are TRBV7-3 and TRBJ2-7, with a possible D match to TRBD1 (5 bases). The CDR3 has 13 residues. Deletions cut 3 bases from V and 7 bases from J, with 13 bases between. Germline CDR1 and CDR2: SGHTA and FQGTGA. CDR3 protein: CASSLGQGWEQYF. Here the CDR3 DNA reads TGTGCCAGCAGCTTGGGCCAGGGTTGGGAGCAGTACTTC.

V gene TRBV11-2 combines with J gene TRBJ1-6, with 8 positions matching TRBD1. The germline V gene encodes CDR1 SGHAT and CDR2 FQNNGV. The CDR3 spans 16 residues. V was pared by 4 bases and J by 7 bases, with 9 bases of the junction left unmatched. CDR3: CASSSGTGRDNSPLHF. In DNA, the CDR3 is TGTGCCAGCAGCTCCGGGACAGGTCGGGACAATTCACCCCTCCACTTT.

This clone showed up just once. V gene TRBV28 combines with J gene TRBJ2-2; tentatively, D is TRBD2 (6 bases). Germline CDR1 is MDHEN and CDR2 is SYDVKM. CDR3 length: 13 residues. Trimming stripped 3 bases from V and 9 bases from J, with 11 bases between. CDR3 sequence (DNA): TGTGCCAGCAGTTTGCGGGGCCCGCGGGAGCTGTTTTTT. Translated: CASSLRGPRELFF.

The V and J genes are TRBV27 and TRBJ1-2, with 7 bases fitting TRBD1. V lost 3 bases and J lost 2; bases outside the gene matches: 18. The CDR3 has 19 residues. The germline V gene has CDR1 MNHEY and CDR2 SMNVEV (reference sequence). Here the CDR3 reads CASSLRLAKGANLNYGYTF. CDR3 coding DNA: TGTGCCAGCAGTTTGCGTCTTGCGAAGGGGGCGAATCTGAACTATGGCTACACCTTC.

The rearrangement uses TRBV30 and TRBJ1-3; no clear D. Per the germline V gene, CDR1 is GTSNPN and CDR2 is SVGIG (reference sequence). Trimming pared 0 bases from V and 4 bases from J, leaving 4 bases between. The CDR3 loop spans 12 amino acids. CDR3 coding DNA: TGTGCCTGGAGTGTAACGGGAAACACCATATATTTT. Its protein is CAWSVTGNTIYF.

The rearrangement uses TRBV27 and TRBJ1-1; D not certain. The CDR3 contains 13 residues. CDR1 is MNHEY and CDR2 is SMNVEV in the germline V gene (reference sequence). V dropped 6 bases and J dropped 1 base, with 9 bases sitting between them. DNA for the CDR3: TGTGCCAGCAGGGACGACTGGAACACTGAAGCTTTCTTT. Its translation is CASRDDWNTEAFF.

The chain uses TRBV5-1 and TRBJ1-4; 8 bases are shared with TRBD1. Unmatched junction bases numbered 10, after V lost 4 bases and J lost 8 bases. Germline V gives CDR1 SGHRS, CDR2 YFSETQ. There are 15 residues in the CDR3. CDR3 sequence (DNA): TGCGCCAGCAGCCTCCGGACAGGGACGGGGGAAAAACTGTTTTTT. It is translated as CASSLRTGTGEKLFF.